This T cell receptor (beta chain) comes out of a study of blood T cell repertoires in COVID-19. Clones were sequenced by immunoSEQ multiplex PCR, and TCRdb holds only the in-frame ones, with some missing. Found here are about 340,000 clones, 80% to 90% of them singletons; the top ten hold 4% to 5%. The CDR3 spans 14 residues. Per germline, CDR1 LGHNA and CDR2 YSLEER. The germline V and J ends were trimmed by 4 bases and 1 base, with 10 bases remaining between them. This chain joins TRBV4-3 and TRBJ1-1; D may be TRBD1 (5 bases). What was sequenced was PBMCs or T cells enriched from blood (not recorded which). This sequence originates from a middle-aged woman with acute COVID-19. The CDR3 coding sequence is TGCGCCAGCAGCCGGGGCCTGGAGAACACTGAAGCTTTCTTT. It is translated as CASSRGLENTEAFF.